This entry features one T cell receptor beta chain sequence. The antigen remains unidentified. This sample stems from a study of cytomegalovirus exposure and HLA in healthy donors. Across the whole study: Among the 400 or so donors who were genotyped, roughly 76% fell in the genetic ancestry cluster that is associated with self-reported Caucasian donors. Whole-study results and caveats: Further analysis, carried out later, found HLA-associated TCR beta chains more clonally expanded than equally common other chains. Immune exposure data for these donors was limited to CMV serostatus.

CDR3 length: 15 residues. Germline V gene sequence: CDR1 MNHNS, CDR2 SASEGT. The V end lost 1 base, the J end lost 3 bases, and 10 bases lay between the germline ends. Use of 60 Vbeta and 13 Jbeta primers characterized the PCR. Original handling: It was a later analysis that counted around 85 million unique TCR beta chains, of which around 11 million were shared. Method: immunoSEQ multiplex PCR; TCRdb's copy keeps in-frame clones and lacks some. That table supplies the V and J calls and clone size; D and trimming were determined from the DNA. Of 80,000 to 130,000 clones listed, roughly 77% are singletons.

The chain recombines TRBV6-1 with TRBJ2-1, with a possible D match to TRBD2 (6 bases). This clonotype originated in a woman aged 50 to 65 in good health and CMV-seropositive. The sequenced sample was PBMCs. DNA for the CDR3: TGTGCCAGCAGTGAAGGGATTAGCGGCTACAATGAGCAGTTCTTC. Translated, it gives CASSEGISGYNEQFF.